Presented here are 6 T cell receptor beta chains from one specimen sequenced in a study of T cell changes during pregnancy in multiple sclerosis. Produced via immunoSEQ multiplex PCR; TCRdb's table is partial and in-frame only. In the table there are tens of thousands of clones, roughly 90% of which are singletons. The sequences come from CD8+ T cells from peripheral blood mononuclear cells, collected in the second trimester of pregnancy. These receptors were collected from a female donor in good health, enrolled as a control in a pregnancy study.

This clone occurred once. The chain couples TRBV9 to TRBJ2-3, with D tentatively TRBD2 (5 bases). This CDR3 has 15 residues. Per the germline V gene, CDR1 is SGDLS and CDR2 is YYNGEE. V lost 4 bases, J lost 3 bases, and 15 bases lay in between. CDR3 in amino acids: CASSQAAGGTDTQYF. The CDR3 DNA reads TGTGCCAGCAGCCAAGCTGCAGGCGGGACAGATACGCAGTATTTT.

V is TRBV9 and J is TRBJ2-5; no definite D call. Germline loops: CDR1 SGDLS, CDR2 YYNGEE. The CDR3 has 14 residues. Deletions cut 0 bases from V and 2 bases from J, with 8 bases between. CDR3 in amino acids: CASSVVGDQETQYF. Here the CDR3 DNA reads TGTGCCAGCAGCGTAGTTGGAGATCAAGAGACCCAGTACTTC. The full variable domain, rest sourced from reference TRBV9 and TRBJ2-5, is DSGVTQTPKHLITATGQRVTLRCSPRSGDLSVYWYQQSLDQGLQFLIQYYNGEERAKGNILERFSAQQFPDLHSELNLSSLELGDSALYFCASSVVGDQETQYFGPGTRLLVL.

By frequency in the sample, this clone is medium-sized. This CDR3 is CASNGPTGDGRNEQFF. CDR3 nucleotides: TGTGCCAGCAATGGACCGACGGGAGATGGTCGCAATGAGCAGTTCTTC. The J gene is TRBJ2-1, the V gene TRBV25-1, with D tentatively TRBD2 (6 bases). The CDR3 extends over 16 amino acids. V was pared by 7 bases and J by 6 bases, with 22 bases between. Germline V lookup: CDR1 MGHDK, CDR2 SYGVNS.

The V gene is TRBV27, the J gene TRBJ1-5; tentatively, D is TRBD1 (5 bases). This CDR3 contains 15 residues. Trimming removed 5 bases from V and 3 bases from J, with 14 bases in between. Germline V gene data show CDR1 as MNHEY and CDR2 as SMNVEV (reference sequence). The CDR3 spells CASSPSGGLNQPQHF. The CDR3 DNA reads TGTGCCAGCAGTCCCTCGGGGGGACTCAATCAGCCCCAGCATTTT.

The V and J genes are TRBV5-1 and TRBJ1-4; 7 positions agree with TRBD1. The CDR3 runs to 14 residues. V dropped 4 bases and J dropped 7; count of bases not matched to a gene: 7. Germline assignment: CDR1 SGHRS and CDR2 YFSETQ. For the CDR3, the DNA is TGCGCCAGCAGCCCCACAGGGGATGCTGAAAAACTGTTTTTT. Its translation is CASSPTGDAEKLFF.

The CDR3 nucleotides read TGCGCCAGCAGCCAAGAGTTAGGGGGCCACCCTCTCGAGCAGTACTTC. Its protein product is CASSQELGGHPLEQYF. This chain uses TRBV4-3 with TRBJ2-7, with 7 bases aligning to TRBD1. The germline V gene encodes CDR1 LGHNA and CDR2 YSLEER. There are 16 residues in the CDR3. The ends lost 0 bases at V and 6 bases at J; junction bases unmatched: 11.